These 24 T cell receptor beta chains were all obtained from the same sample, sequenced in a study of CD8 T cells in Susac syndrome. Reverse transcription of about 0.5 to 1 ug RNA was carried out with random hexamers. In TCRdb, the immunoSEQ multiplex PCR reads were re-called with MiXCR into one record per CDR3 protein. In the table there are roughly 200,000 distinct CDR3 sequences, 95% of which are singletons. The sequenced sample consisted of CD4+ T cells from PBMCs. Every receptor here comes from a human donor with multiple sclerosis.

This sequence joins TRBV9 and TRBJ1-2, with a weak D call TRBD1 (5 bases). Germline V gene data show CDR1 as SGDLS and CDR2 as YYNGEE. V was clipped by 4 bases and J by 7 bases, with 17 bases between them. CDR3 size: 14 residues. The CDR3 DNA is TGTGCCAGCAGCCGGGGGGAAGCTATCGGTGGCTACACCTTC. It encodes CASSRGEAIGGYTF.

V is TRBV9 and J is TRBJ2-5, with 9 bases identical to TRBD1. The ends lost 3 bases at V and 4 bases at J; junction bases unmatched: 7. Germline V gene sequence: CDR1 SGDLS, CDR2 YYNGEE. The CDR3 covers 15 residues. The CDR3 region is CASSAGQGKRETQYF. Written as DNA, the CDR3 is TGTGCCAGCAGCGCAGGACAGGGGAAGCGAGAGACCCAGTACTTC.

The CDR3 sequence: CSCERGPYNEQFF. As DNA, the CDR3 is TGCAGTTGCGAGCGGGGGCCGTACAATGAGCAGTTCTTC. The chain uses TRBV20-1 and TRBJ2-1, with 8 bases fitting TRBD2. Germline trimming cut 8 bases from V and 4 bases from J; bases unmatched to any gene: 7. This CDR3 has 13 amino acids. The germline gives CDR1 DFQATT, CDR2 SNEGSKA (reference sequence).

This chain connects TRBV7-3 to TRBJ2-5; 10 bases are shared with TRBD1. Germline-derived CDR1 and CDR2 are SGHTA and FQGTGA. V gave up 5 bases and J gave up 5 bases; unmatched junction bases: 8. The CDR3 extends over 15 amino acids. The CDR3 nucleotides read TGTGCCAGCAGCCTGGACAGGGGGGTAGATGAGACCCAGTACTTC. It yields the protein CASSLDRGVDETQYF.

This clonotype was detected only once. The J gene is TRBJ2-5, the V gene TRBV7-3; 10 bases are a match to TRBD2. Trimming cost V 5 bases and J 4 bases; bases outside gene matches: 10. The germline V gene encodes CDR1 SGHTA and CDR2 FQGTGA. This CDR3 is built from 16 residues. CDR3 residues: CASSPIAGGQRETQYF. CDR3 DNA: TGTGCCAGCAGCCCAATAGCGGGGGGCCAGAGAGAGACCCAGTACTTC. The complete variable domain, with remaining parts taken from reference TRBV7-3 and TRBJ2-5, reads GAGVSQTPSNKVTEKGKYVELRCDPISGHTALYWYRQSLGQGPEFLIYFQGTGAADDSGLPNDRFFAVRPEGSVSTLKIQRTERGDSAVYLCASSPIAGGQRETQYFGPGTRLLVL.

The chain has TRBV2 and TRBJ1-5, with TRBD1 as a possible D gene (6 bases). V was shortened by 8 bases and J by 0 bases, with 14 bases between the two germline ends. CDR1 and CDR2 (germline): SNHLY, FYNNEI. This CDR3 region has 15 residues. This chain's CDR3 is CASGAGTISNQPQHF. The CDR3, as DNA: TGTGCCAGCGGAGCTGGGACAATTAGCAATCAGCCCCAGCATTTT. The full variable domain, completed using reference TRBV2 and TRBJ1-5, is EPEVTQTPSHQVTQMGQEVILRCVPISNHLYFYWYRQILGQKVEFLVSFYNNEISEKSEIFDDQFSVERPDGSNFTLKIRSTKLEDSAMYFCASGAGTISNQPQHFGDGTRLSIL.

The V call is TRBV3-1, the J call TRBJ2-7; no definite D call. The CDR3 runs to 15 residues. The germline V and J ends were trimmed by 1 base and 2 bases, with 12 bases remaining between them. Germline V gene data show CDR1 as LGHDT and CDR2 as YNNKEL (reference sequence). The CDR3 is CASSQGPGQAYEQYF. For the CDR3, the DNA is TGTGCCAGCAGCCAAGGCCCCGGGCAGGCCTACGAGCAGTACTTC.

This clonotype came up once. The chain joins TRBV7-9 to TRBJ2-1; D is possibly TRBD1 or TRBD2 (6 bases each). Germline assignment: CDR1 SEHNR and CDR2 FQNEAQ (reference sequence). Trimming took 3 bases from V and 8 from J, leaving 17 bases between them. The CDR3 is 15 residues long. CDR3 in amino acids: CASSFDLTGGHEQFF. CDR3 in DNA: TGTGCCAGCAGCTTCGACTTGACCGGGGGCCATGAGCAGTTCTTC.

The genes are TRBV28 and TRBJ2-7, with TRBD1 matching over 9 bases. With 4 bases clipped from V and 4 bases from J, the junction kept 5 bases outside the gene matches. Germline values: CDR1 MDHEN, CDR2 SYDVKM. This CDR3 comprises 14 residues. The CDR3 DNA sequence: TGTGCCAGCAGTTCCGTACAGGGGGCTTACGAGCAGTACGTC. Protein product: CASSSVQGAYEQYV.

The chain recombines TRBV7-8 with TRBJ1-2; the match to TRBD1 covers 7 bases. V dropped 4 bases and J dropped 4; count of bases not matched to a gene: 6. Germline loops: CDR1 SGHVS, CDR2 FQNEAQ. This CDR3 region has 14 residues. The CDR3 DNA reads TGTGCCAGCAGCTCCCAGGGGGTTCCCTATGGCTACACCTTC. Protein product: CASSSQGVPYGYTF.

This chain connects TRBV7-9 to TRBJ2-1; 14 bases fit TRBD2. This CDR3 is 15 amino acids long. Looked up from germline, CDR1 is SEHNR and CDR2 is FQNEAQ (reference sequence). V trimming: 4 bases; J trimming: 7 bases; junction bases outside the gene matches: 3. The CDR3 region is CASSSRLAGGNEQFF. For the CDR3, the DNA is TGTGCCAGCAGCTCAAGACTAGCGGGGGGGAATGAGCAGTTCTTC.

This clonotype was observed a single time. The DNA of the CDR3 is TGTGCCAGCAGCTTGGGGACGAACGCCTATGGCTACACCTTC. Amino acids: CASSLGTNAYGYTF. The J gene is TRBJ1-2, the V gene TRBV5-4, with D uncertain. The CDR3 extends over 14 amino acids. The germline gives CDR1 SGHNT, CDR2 YYREEE (reference sequence). V lost 0 bases and J lost 4, with 10 bases in between. Combining the CDR3 with reference TRBV5-4 and TRBJ1-2 gives the whole variable domain ETGVTQSPTHLIKTRGQQVTLRCSSQSGHNTVSWYQQALGQGPQFIFQYYREEENGRGNFPPRFSGLQFPNYSSELNVNALELDDSALYLCASSLGTNAYGYTFGSGTRLTVV.

This clonotype was seen just once. A read error may produce the germline difference seen at one junction end. The chain recombines TRBV30 with TRBJ2-1, with D maybe TRBD2 (5 bases). The CDR3 contains 11 residues. Germline lookup yields CDR1 GTSNPN and CDR2 SVGIG (reference sequence). The DNA of the CDR3 is TGTGCCTGGAGTTCACCGGGAACGGCCAATTTC. Translating it yields CAWSSPGTANF.

The chain joins TRBV7-2 to TRBJ1-1; a possible D gene is TRBD1 (5 bases). Deletions cut 5 bases from V and 0 bases from J, with 10 bases between. The germline V gene has CDR1 SGHTA and CDR2 FQGNSA. CDR3 length: 14 residues. DNA of the CDR3: TGTGCCAGCAGCGACCAGGGTATGAACACTGAAGCTTTCTTT. Translated, it gives CASSDQGMNTEAFF.

The chain combines TRBV2 with TRBJ2-7, with no clear D. V was cut by 7 bases and J by 2 bases, with 15 bases left in between. The CDR3 is made up of 14 amino acids. Germline CDR1 SNHLY, CDR2 FYNNEI. The CDR3 protein is CASNPSARAYEQYV. CDR3 bases: TGTGCCAGCAACCCCTCGGCTAGGGCCTACGAGCAGTACGTC.

This chain joins TRBV29-1 and TRBJ2-6; D unclear. CDR3 size: 12 residues. Germline V CDR1 and CDR2: SQVTM, ANQGSEA. V lost 7 bases and J 1 base, leaving 5 bases between the germline ends. CDR3 sequence: CSADSGANVLTF. In DNA, the CDR3 is TGCAGCGCCGATTCTGGGGCCAACGTCCTGACTTTC.

The chain has TRBV20-1 and TRBJ2-5, with 13 positions matching TRBD2. The ends lost 6 bases at V and 5 bases at J; junction bases unmatched: 3. The CDR3 sequence is 13 residues long. CDR1 DFQATT and CDR2 SNEGSKA come from the germline V gene (reference sequence). The CDR3 here is CSARLAGGETQYF. CDR3 nucleotides: TGCAGTGCAAGACTAGCGGGGGGTGAGACCCAGTACTTC.

The rearrangement uses TRBV12-3 or TRBV12-4 and TRBJ2-7, with D maybe TRBD1 (8 bases). The CDR3 totals 14 residues. Trimming removed 4 bases at V and 3 bases at J, with 13 bases between. In DNA, the CDR3 is TGTGCCAGCAGTTCCAACAGGGGGGGCTACGAGCAGTACTTC. Amino acid sequence: CASSSNRGGYEQYF.

This chain's CDR3 is CASSLMGTGTQPQHF. The CDR3 DNA sequence: TGTGCCAGCAGCTTGATGGGGACTGGCACTCAGCCCCAGCATTTT. This chain connects TRBV7-2 to TRBJ1-5, with D possibly matching TRBD1 (5 bases). Germline lookup yields CDR1 SGHTA and CDR2 FQGNSA. The CDR3 has 15 amino acids. Trimming took 3 bases from V and 6 from J, leaving 15 bases between them.

The V and J genes are TRBV19 and TRBJ1-5; the D is unclear. Trimming removed 3 bases at V and 6 bases at J, with 9 bases between. Per the germline V gene, CDR1 is LNHDA and CDR2 is SQIVND (reference sequence). There are 13 residues in the CDR3. The CDR3 nucleotides read TGTGCCAGTAGTATGGGGAGGCGTCAGCCCCAGCATTTT. Protein: CASSMGRRQPQHF.

V usage is TRBV12-3 or TRBV12-4 and J usage is TRBJ1-2; a possible D gene is TRBD1 (5 bases). There are 13 residues in the CDR3. V lost 1 base and J 4 bases, leaving 7 bases between the germline ends. CDR3: CASSLDQGYGYTF. The CDR3 coding sequence is TGTGCCAGCAGTTTAGACCAGGGCTATGGCTACACCTTC.

The V and J genes are TRBV12-3 or TRBV12-4 and TRBJ1-5; no clear D gene. This CDR3 region has 12 residues. Trimming took off 6 bases at V and 4 bases at J, with 7 bases between the two ends. As DNA, the CDR3 is TGTGCCAGCAGCCCTCCTAATCAGCCCCAGCATTTT. Amino acids: CASSPPNQPQHF.

As DNA, the CDR3 is TGTGCCAGCAGCGGTGGGGGCTATAGCACAGATACGCAGTATTTT. Its protein is CASSGGGYSTDTQYF. The J gene is TRBJ2-3, the V gene TRBV9, with a weak D call TRBD1 (6 bases). Germline-derived CDR1 and CDR2 are SGDLS and YYNGEE. The V end lost 3 bases, the J end lost 0 bases, and 11 bases lay between the germline ends. The CDR3 totals 15 residues.

The chain combines TRBV12-3 or TRBV12-4 with TRBJ1-5, with TRBD1 as a possible D gene (6 bases). Trimming cost V 5 bases and J 4 bases, with 9 bases left between them. This CDR3 has 13 residues. Written as DNA, the CDR3 is TGTGCCAGCAGTGAGGGGGTAAATCAGCCCCAGCATTTT. Its protein product is CASSEGVNQPQHF.